These T cell receptor beta chains were read from a single sample in a study of blood T cell repertoires in COVID-19. The assay was immunoSEQ multiplex PCR, and TCRdb's table has in-frame clones only and misses some. The table has about 180,000 clones, around 83% seen once. Sequenced: peripheral blood. Every receptor here comes from a woman aged 70-85 years with COVID-19, enrolled during active disease. Both conserved end residues are part of each CDR3. D genes are given only for firm matches. Rows give clone size only sometimes, using once, few, many, or a class for an expanded clone.

d_gene	abundance	v_gene	j_gene	CDR3aa	CDR3nt
NA	NA	TRBV10-1	TRBJ2-3	CASSNSDTQYF	TGCGCCAGCAGCAATTCAGATACGCAGTATTTT
NA	NA	TRBV18	TRBJ1-2	CASSPQRQDNYGYTF	TGTGCCAGCTCACCCCAACGACAGGACAACTATGGCTACACCTTC
TRBD1	NA	TRBV18	TRBJ1-2	CASSAGTDGYTF	TGTGCCAGCTCAGCCGGGACAGATGGCTACACCTTC
TRBD2	NA	TRBV5-6	TRBJ2-1	CASSFRTSGPSSYNEQFF	TGTGCCAGCAGCTTCAGAACTAGCGGACCGAGCTCCTACAATGAGCAGTTCTTC
TRBD1	NA	TRBV7-2	TRBJ1-2	CASSSTGIVYGYTF	TGTGCCAGCAGCTCGACAGGGATAGTCTATGGCTACACCTTC
TRBD1	NA	TRBV6-5	TRBJ2-2	CASRSNGQGTGELFF	TGTGCCAGCAGATCAAACGGACAGGGCACCGGGGAGCTGTTTTTT
NA	NA	TRBV28	TRBJ1-5	CASSLLQGVNQPQHF	TGTGCCAGCAGTTTATTGCAGGGCGTCAATCAGCCCCAGCATTTT
TRBD1	few	TRBV18	TRBJ1-2	CASSPDRGYGYTF	TGTGCCAGCTCACCCGACAGGGGCTATGGCTACACCTTC
NA	NA	TRBV5-4	TRBJ2-5	CASSLGGTSGETQYF	TGTGCCAGCAGCTTGGGAGGAACCTCAGGGGAGACCCAGTACTTC
NA	NA	TRBV28	TRBJ2-3	CASTRSGPGDTQYF	TGTGCCAGCACCCGGAGCGGTCCGGGAGATACGCAGTATTTT
NA	NA	TRBV30	TRBJ1-5	CAWSPQDNQPQHF	TGTGCCTGGAGTCCACAGGACAATCAGCCCCAGCATTTT
NA	NA	TRBV19	TRBJ1-5	CASSIGTERAPQHF	TGTGCCAGTAGTATAGGCACAGAAAGAGCGCCCCAGCATTTT
NA	NA	TRBV7-2	TRBJ2-7	CASSLGGPAYEQYF	TGTGCCAGCAGCTTAGGCGGGCCGGCCTACGAGCAGTACTTC
NA	NA	TRBV28	TRBJ1-3	CASRGNTIYF	TGTGCCAGCCGAGGGAACACCATATATTTT